A selection of T cell receptor beta chains follows, all from one sample in a study of early stage breast cancer tumors. Produced via immunoSEQ multiplex PCR; TCRdb's table is partial and in-frame only. The sample has more than 20,000 clones, roughly 76% seen once. The material sequenced was blood. The receptor set was obtained from a person between 55 and 70 years old with breast cancer. Both conserved end residues are part of each CDR3. A D gene is named only where the DNA matches it firmly. Some rows have no size entry. The others give once, few or many, or a class for an expanded clone.

J: TRBJ2-7
D: TRBD1
V: TRBV11-3
length: 13
size: -
CDR3: CASKQGATYEQYF
DNA: TGTGCCAGCAAACAGGGGGCTACCTACGAGCAGTACTTC

J: TRBJ2-1
D: TRBD2
V: TRBV30
length: 15
size: -
CDR3: CAWRASGGAGNEQFF
DNA: TGTGCCTGGAGGGCTAGCGGGGGGGCCGGTAATGAGCAGTTCTTC

J: TRBJ2-3
D: -
V: TRBV27
length: 14
size: -
CDR3: CASTPERSTDTQYF
DNA: TGTGCCAGCACTCCGGAGAGGAGCACAGATACGCAGTATTTT

J: TRBJ2-3
D: -
V: TRBV25-1
length: 14
size: -
CDR3: CASSYARRTDTQYF
DNA: TGTGCCAGCAGTTATGCCCGACGCACAGATACGCAGTATTTT

J: TRBJ1-1
D: -
V: TRBV9
length: 14
size: few
CDR3: CASSVVVQYTEAFF
DNA: TGTGCCAGCAGCGTAGTGGTACAGTACACTGAAGCTTTCTTT

J: TRBJ2-5
D: -
V: TRBV6-1
length: 13
size: few
CDR3: CASSEVNGETQYF
DNA: TGTGCCAGCAGTGAAGTGAATGGGGAGACCCAGTACTTC

J: TRBJ2-2
D: -
V: TRBV19
length: 12
size: -
CDR3: CASSRAAGELFF
DNA: TGTGCCAGTAGTCGGGCAGCCGGGGAGCTGTTTTTT

J: TRBJ1-1
D: -
V: TRBV2
length: 13
size: -
CDR3: CASTAQGNTEAFF
DNA: TGTGCCAGCACCGCACAGGGGAACACTGAAGCTTTCTTT

J: TRBJ2-7
D: -
V: TRBV4-1
length: 16
size: once
CDR3: CASSQAVRTDLYEQYF
DNA: TGCGCCAGCAGCCAAGCCGTCAGGACGGACCTCTACGAGCAGTACTTC

J: TRBJ1-2
D: -
V: TRBV7-5
length: 18
size: -
CDR3: CARSLALKKRRDRFGYTF
DNA: TGTGCCAGAAGCTTAGCCCTAAAGAAAAGGCGGGACCGATTTGGCTACACCTTC

J: TRBJ1-2
D: -
V: TRBV2
length: 15
size: -
CDR3: CASSYSTSGVYGYTF
DNA: TGTGCCAGCAGTTACTCGACCTCAGGGGTTTATGGCTACACCTTC

J: TRBJ2-2
D: TRBD2
V: TRBV27
length: 17
size: -
CDR3: CASSRGQDSGRVGELFF
DNA: TGTGCCAGCAGTCGCGGGCAGGATAGCGGGAGAGTCGGGGAGCTGTTTTTT

J: TRBJ1-1
D: -
V: TRBV7-3
length: 14
size: -
CDR3: CASSPQGGNTEAFF
DNA: TGTGCCAGCAGCCCCCAAGGGGGGAACACTGAAGCTTTCTTT

J: TRBJ1-2
D: -
V: TRBV2
length: 13
size: -
CDR3: CASSGTPNYGYTF
DNA: TGTGCCAGCAGTGGGACTCCTAACTATGGCTACACCTTC

J: TRBJ2-2
D: TRBD2
V: TRBV9
length: 16
size: few
CDR3: CASSVASGGLTGELFF
DNA: TGTGCCAGCAGCGTAGCCAGCGGGGGGCTCACCGGGGAGCTGTTTTTT

J: TRBJ2-2
D: -
V: TRBV30
length: 15
size: -
CDR3: CAWRGGLINTGELFF
DNA: TGTGCCTGGAGAGGTGGGCTGATTAACACCGGGGAGCTGTTTTTT

J: TRBJ2-3
D: TRBD2
V: TRBV7-6
length: 17
size: -
CDR3: CASRPGLAGGSTDTQYF
DNA: TGTGCCAGCAGGCCGGGACTAGCGGGGGGGTCCACAGATACGCAGTATTTT